This TCR beta chain emerged from a study of T-cell memory formation after mild COVID-19. Across the study: Largely donor-specific sequence clusters came from a couple of donors.

TCRdb independently ran MiXCR on the 5' RACE reads; one entry per CDR3 protein. The data hold under 50,000 distinct CDR3 sequences, with around 25% observed a single time. This clonotype was recorded a few times. Its antigen is not known. Regarding the study as a whole: A subset of responding clones appeared in pre-infection memory, suggesting cross-reactive memory joined. Contracting clones from day 15 to 85 had balanced CD4/CD8; later expanders favoured CD4+. Mostly located in CM and EM were contracting CD4+ clones, with contracting CD8+ clones located in EMRA.

V shed 5 bases and J shed 5 bases, with 15 bases lying between them. This CDR3 is 14 amino acids long. Germline V lookup: CDR1 MGHRA, CDR2 YSYEKL. The sequencing input was PBMCs or a T cell subset sorted from them (not recorded which). The chain links TRBV4-1 to TRBJ2-5; D perhaps matches TRBD1 (6 bases). This clonotype was obtained from a man between 18 and 29 years old who had mild COVID-19 (a few samples of this study predate the infection). Cell type and time point are not known. The DNA of the CDR3 is TGCGCCAGCAGCGACGGCAGGGGAGTGGAGACCCAGTACTTC. It is translated as CASSDGRGVETQYF.